The sequence of this T cell receptor (beta chain) was determined in a study of cytomegalovirus exposure and HLA in healthy donors (dated by TCRdb to 2015 to 2018). Context from the whole study: According to an earlier analysis of around 600 of the donors, about 179 million T cells yielded over 100 million unique TCR beta sequences and 276 Gb of sequence data. Roughly 300 gigabases of sequencing data and approximately 80 million unique TCR sequences were included in an early release covering roughly 600 HLA-typed donors. Of the roughly 400 genotyped donors, approximately 80% fell in the genetic ancestry cluster associated with self-reported Caucasian donors. The study was designed to test whether signatures of past pathogen exposure could be identified by cataloging public T cell receptors. The study used immunosequencing to profile the T cell repertoires of 600 to 850 subjects and linked those repertoires to cytomegalovirus serostatus. A separate validation cohort of approximately 130 different subjects was used in addition to the roughly 670-subject first cohort. To predict cytomegalovirus infection status, the study combined high-throughput TCR immunosequencing, statistical association of individual TCRs with disease status, and machine learning. To study patterns of TCR occurrence, a later analysis re-analyzed previously published TCR beta repertoires from around 660 donors and added high-resolution HLA genotyping. In the later analysis, no new phenotypic data were used to find candidate immune exposures; instead, reliance was placed on TCR beta sequences and their occurrence across donors. To decide whether each TCR beta V gene segment behaved as functional or pseudogenic, an earlier analysis of some 600 of the donors relied on high-throughput TCR beta sequencing. Donor age, sex, ethnicity and CMV serostatus were compiled together with the repertoire data. Genome-wide SNP genotypes for about 65% of the roughly 700 donors were used in a later genetic analysis, which treated that subset as a discovery cohort. All discovery cohort repertoires had been generated on a single sequencing platform. Class I and class II HLA loci were covered by the typing at four-digit resolution. The number of typed donors differed by locus: 629-630 for A, B, C, DRB1 and DQB1; some 500 for DQA1; about 600 for DPA1; and roughly 490 for DPB1. Because of strong linkage in the cohort, five DR-DQ haplotypes were treated as single units for association and clustering. On average, about 240,000 unique TCR beta nucleotide sequences were sequenced per donor among 398 genotyped donors of the cohort, with 15% to 20% of those sequences being non-productive. Results the study describes overall, beyond this receptor: A cluster of highly shared sequence variants was judged likely to represent a technical artifact of the sequencing pipeline. Because counts were too low, about 18 rarely observed V segments, including chromosome 9 orphons, were excluded from the earlier analysis of about 500 of the donors. Compared with the roughly 700-donor mean, donors in an Asian-associated ancestry cluster had fewer N-insertions in productive TCRs, according to a later genetic analysis. Specific HLA alleles were associated with more than 15,000 TCR beta sequences at a false discovery rate of 0.05 in a later analysis. Correlated functional status among segregating V segments might reflect linkage disequilibrium, but an unknown experimental factor could not be ruled out. An earlier analysis of 450 to 750 of the donors showed that most TCR beta V segments appeared in productive rearrangements either about 87% or about 30% of the time, which broadly matched IMGT annotations. A further reported finding was that TCR beta sequences accurately predicted the HLA-A and HLA-B alleles for most subjects in the first cohort. When HLA alleles, especially DR and DQ, strongly co-occurred, attributing TCR associations to individual alleles was difficult. Several of the top co-occurrence clusters appeared to be linked to parvovirus B19, influenza, CMV and Epstein-Barr virus, according to a later analysis. Because HLA typing was unavailable for some donors at each locus, only the typed subset was used in association tests. A later genetic analysis associated a missense DCLRE1C variant with V-gene and J-gene trimming of TCR beta chains, and an independent cohort replicated the association. While some public TCRs were present in many individuals, most TCR sequences turned up only very rarely across donors. In a later analysis, HLA-associated TCR beta chains were found to be more clonally expanded and to have lower generation probabilities than equally common non-associated chains. A few of the identified cytomegalovirus-associated TCR beta chains were confirmed in vitro to be specific for cytomegalovirus antigens. In a later analysis, TCR association rates were found to vary across HLA loci, with the most associated TCRs seen for DRB1 alleles and the fewest for HLA-C alleles. The study gave a list of roughly 150 TCR beta chains associated with cytomegalovirus. Presence/absence analyses assumed roughly uniform sequencing depth across donors, an assumption that may not hold. It was suggested by the authors that the approach could potentially be generalized to other disease states and immunological phenotypes. Some IMGT-functional V segments, including TRBV6-2 and TRBV6-3, could not be distinguished by the 87-base-pair reads and were therefore excluded. Only TCR beta chains were sequenced in this cohort, and the absence of alpha or paired-chain data limited detectable features. The classifier was reported to diagnose cytomegalovirus status with high specificity and sensitivity in both the original and validation cohorts. CMV serostatus was the only immune exposure information available for the cohort. Most CMV-associated TCR beta chains appeared to be HLA-restricted in a later analysis, and the HLA associations seemed to be driven largely by CMV exposure.

Libraries were made using the immunoSEQ multiplex PCR assay. For the multiplex PCR, a mixture combining 60 forward primers for TCR Vbeta segments and 13 reverse primers for TCR Jbeta segments was used. The CDR3 region of rearranged TCR beta genes was amplified from genomic DNA by a multiplex PCR assay. On the Illumina HiSeq System, the amplified TCR beta libraries were sequenced as 87-base-pair reads. Turning to the authors' computational methods: A later analysis tallied 75 million to 95 million unique TCR beta chains across the 650 to 750 repertoires, and some 10 million of those chains were shared by two or more donors. To remove PCR and sequencing errors, raw reads were error-corrected and collapsed into unique sequences using a nearest-neighbor algorithm that merged closely related sequences. CDR3 sequences were aligned to IMGT reference sequences to assign V, D and J gene segments. For a sequence to be retained, at least a six-nucleotide match to both a V gene segment and a J gene segment was required. Rearrangements were classified as productive when the CDR3 lacked stop codons and remained in frame with V and J, and all other rearrangements were classified as non-productive. Following IMGT convention, CDR3 was defined as the stretch from the second conserved V-encoded cysteine up to the conserved J-encoded phenylalanine. The earlier analysis of fewer than 700 of the donors excluded sequences that lacked an unambiguous match to a single V gene segment. In an earlier analysis of approximately 550 of the donors, V segments were called functional above 56.7% productive rearrangements and were called segregating when the between-donor standard deviation exceeded 5%. A statistical classification framework was developed to diagnose cytomegalovirus status using the catalog of TCR beta chain sequences. V and J gene assignment, in a later analysis, came from comparing TCR nucleotide sequences with IMGT/GENE-DB human TR gene sequences. In a later analysis, CDR3 sequences and most-parsimonious VDJ recombination scenarios were assigned using the TCRdist pipeline. A later analysis defined each TCR beta chain by its CDR3 amino acid sequence plus V-gene family, and excluded reads lacking a unique V-gene family. In a later analysis, fewer than 600 highly shared, low-generation-probability nucleotide sequences were removed to address suspected cross-contamination and a sequencing artifact. In a later analysis, a clonal expansion index for each public chain was calculated from normalized within-repertoire ranks of inferred template counts. A later analysis computed generation probabilities with a VDJ recombination model fitted to out-of-frame rearrangements, and checked the results against IGoR. A later analysis scored TCR-TCR, TCR-HLA and TCR-CMV co-occurrence with hypergeometric tests, applying a repertoire-size bias correction to TCR pairs. A later analysis estimated false discovery rates by permuting HLA or CMV assignments 20 times. In a later analysis, co-occurring TCRs were grouped using DBSCAN, and TCRdist sequence similarity was added for clustering within HLA-allele-positive subsets. Co-occurrence clustering excluded repertoires with fewer than 30,000 or more than 120,000 public chains, plus five with anomalous nucleotide sharing. Sourced from immuneACCESS, this table was stored by TCRdb with only in-frame sequences that have V and J called. A share of the clones is absent; for the studies checked, an unresolved V gene accounts for under half, and the remainder has no known explanation. That table furnishes V, J and clone size, whereas the DNA furnished D and trimming. Counted in this sample were around 120,000 clones; around two thirds of them appeared once. The ten largest clones represent 2% to 3% of the sample.

For this clone: What antigen it recognizes has not been identified. Base quality data are lacking; no much larger clone is found one base away.

The cohort consisted of 600 to 750 healthy bone marrow donors. All cohort members were sampled while nominally healthy, although unrecorded immune exposures were likely present. The donor tested CMV seropositive and was one of the 289 seropositive cohort members. A peripheral blood sample was collected from each donor, and TCR beta sequencing was performed on peripheral blood mononuclear cells. The Qiagen DNeasy Blood Extraction Kit was used to extract genomic DNA from the blood cell samples. V and J are trimmed by 1 base and 4 bases, and the gene matches miss 8 bases of the junction. CDR1 and CDR2 are drawn from the germline V gene: SGHAT, FQNNGV. The CDR3, cysteine through phenylalanine, is 17 amino acids long. The CDR3 DNA has 51 bases and is translated from base 1.

The chain was built from TRBV11-2 and TRBJ2-1, and TRBD1 matches 9 of the central bases. Source material: PBMCs. This clonotype was sampled from a man between 50 and 59 years old in good health and CMV-seropositive. The CDR3 loop reads CASSLAGTGTGYNEQFF. In nucleotide form, the sequence is TGTGCCAGCAGCTTAGCCGGAACCGGGACAGGGTACAATGAGCAGTTCTTC.